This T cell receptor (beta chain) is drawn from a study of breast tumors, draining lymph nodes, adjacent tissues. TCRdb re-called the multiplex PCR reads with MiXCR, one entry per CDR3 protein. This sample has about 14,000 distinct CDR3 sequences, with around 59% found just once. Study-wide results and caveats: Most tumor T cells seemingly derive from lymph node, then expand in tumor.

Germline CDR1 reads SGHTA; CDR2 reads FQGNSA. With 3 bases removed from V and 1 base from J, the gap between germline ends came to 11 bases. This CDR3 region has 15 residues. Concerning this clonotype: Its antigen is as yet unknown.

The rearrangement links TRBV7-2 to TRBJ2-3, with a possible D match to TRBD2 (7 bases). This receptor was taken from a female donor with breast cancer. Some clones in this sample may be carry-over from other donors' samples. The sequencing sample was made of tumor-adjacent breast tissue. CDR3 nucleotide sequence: TGTGCCAGCAGCTTTGGCGGGGGCCGCACAGATACGCAGTATTTT. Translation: CASSFGGGRTDTQYF.